A single sample gave rise to the 24 T cell receptor beta chains below, sequenced in a study of T cells in Graves' hyperthyroidism and ophthalmopathy. The investigators amplified TCR beta CDR3 regions from RNA transcripts. The HTBI primer set was used in a first-round RT-PCR of the TCR CDR3. TCRdb itself ran the multiplex PCR reads through MiXCR, one entry per CDR3 protein. The sample shows 150,000 to 200,000 distinct CDR3 sequences, more than 15% of them seen only once. The sample consisted of blood. These receptors were collected from a woman aged 50 to 65 with Graves' hyperthyroidism.

The rearrangement links TRBV14 to TRBJ2-5, with a possible D match to TRBD1 (6 bases). Trimming shortened V by 2 bases and J by 4 bases, and 17 bases separated the two germline ends. CDR3 length: 16 amino acids. Per germline, CDR1 SGHDN and CDR2 FVKESK. The CDR3 protein is CASSQRVTGRRETQYF. The CDR3 coding sequence is TGTGCCAGCAGCCAACGTGTTACAGGGCGTCGAGAGACCCAGTACTTC.

This clonotype was counted many times. The J gene is TRBJ2-1, the V gene TRBV5-1; D remains unclear. Germline loops: CDR1 SGHRS, CDR2 YFSETQ. This CDR3 has 13 amino acids. The V gene lost 4 bases and the J gene lost 3 bases, with 8 bases spanning the gap. DNA of the CDR3: TGCGCCAGCAGCGTTCGGAGCTACAATGAGCAGTTCTTC. It specifies CASSVRSYNEQFF.

This clonotype was observed many times. This chain links TRBV18 with TRBJ1-1; D unclear. Germline V gives CDR1 KGHSH, CDR2 LQKENI. This CDR3 region has 17 residues. The V and J ends lost 5 bases and 0 bases respectively, with 19 bases between them. The CDR3 DNA follows: TGTGCCAGCTCATCATTAGTCCGGGATAACATGAACACTGAAGCTTTCTTT. This gives the protein CASSSLVRDNMNTEAFF.

This clonotype appeared many times. CDR3 sequence: CASTGTGDTDTQYF. In DNA, the CDR3 is TGTGCCAGCACCGGGACAGGGGACACAGATACGCAGTATTTT. The J gene is TRBJ2-3, the V gene TRBV6-2 or TRBV6-3; 10 nucleotides line up with TRBD1. The germline gives CDR1 MNHEY, CDR2 SVGEGT. The J segment lost 2 bases and the V segment lost 7 bases, leaving 3 bases of the junction unmatched. This CDR3 contains 14 residues.

The chain joins TRBV28 to TRBJ1-1, with D possibly matching TRBD1 (6 bases). Germline CDR1 reads MDHEN; CDR2 reads SYDVKM. V was clipped by 3 bases and J by 11 bases, with 16 bases between them. This CDR3 has 13 amino acids. Here the CDR3 DNA reads TGTGCCAGCAGTTTTGTGTCGGGGGCGAGGGCTTTCTTT. Its translation is CASSFVSGARAFF.

V and J are TRBV6-5 and TRBJ2-1; possible D gene TRBD1, 6 bases. This CDR3 is 16 amino acids long. Trimming took 0 bases from V and 4 from J, leaving 13 bases between them. Germline loops: CDR1 MNHEY, CDR2 SVGAGI. The CDR3 region has the DNA TGTGCCAGCAGTTACTCGCCAGGGGACATTTACAATGAGCAGTTCTTC. Its protein product is CASSYSPGDIYNEQFF.

This clonotype was observed a handful of times. V usage is TRBV7-2 and J usage is TRBJ1-1, with 7 bases matching TRBD1. J was trimmed by 4 bases and V by 5 bases; bases with no gene match: 19. Germline assignment: CDR1 SGHTA and CDR2 FQGNSA. CDR3 size: 18 residues. In DNA form, the CDR3 reads TGTGCCAGCAGCCGTTTACCGGGACAGAGAGTCGGTGGCACTGAAGCTTTCTTT. Amino acids: CASSRLPGQRVGGTEAFF.

The sample holds many counts of this clonotype. The rearrangement joins TRBV19 to TRBJ2-1; D not resolved. V was shortened by 8 bases and J by 5 bases, with 4 bases between the two germline ends. This CDR3 contains 10 residues. Germline V gives CDR1 LNHDA, CDR2 SQIVND (reference sequence). The CDR3: CASANNEQFF. DNA of the CDR3: TGTGCCAGTGCTAACAATGAGCAGTTCTTC.

There are many counts of this clonotype. V is TRBV6-1 and J is TRBJ2-7; possible D gene TRBD1, 5 bases. This CDR3 contains 14 residues. The germline CDR1 and CDR2 sequences are MNHNS and SASEGT. V was pared by 7 bases and J by 0 bases, with 13 bases between. Here the CDR3 reads CASTRQGSSYEQYF. In DNA, the CDR3 is TGTGCCAGCACGAGGCAGGGAAGCTCCTACGAGCAGTACTTC.

The DNA of the CDR3 is TGTGCCATCAGTGGGCACAGGGACGGAGGTACTGAAGCTTTCTTT. This translates into CAISGHRDGGTEAFF. V usage is TRBV10-3 and J usage is TRBJ1-1, with D perhaps matching TRBD1 (6 bases). The CDR3 extends over 15 amino acids. Germline V lookup: CDR1 ENHRY, CDR2 SYGVKD. V was shortened by 4 bases and J by 5 bases, with 17 bases between the two germline ends.

The J gene is TRBJ1-2, the V gene TRBV20-1, with a possible D match to TRBD1 (5 bases). The V end lost 3 bases, the J end lost 3 bases, and 14 bases lay between the germline ends. The CDR3 length is 14 residues. Germline CDR1 and CDR2: DFQATT and SNEGSKA (reference sequence). For the CDR3, the DNA is TGCAGTGCTAGCCCCCGGGACGTTGACTATGGCTACACCTTC. Amino acids: CSASPRDVDYGYTF.

This clonotype has just a few counts. The V call is TRBV4-1, the J call TRBJ1-5, with 12 bases aligning to TRBD1. Germline loops: CDR1 MGHRA, CDR2 YSYEKL. The length of the CDR3 is 17 residues. Trimming at V came to 3 bases and at J to 2 bases, leaving 5 bases not matched to a gene. CDR3 residues: CASSQTRDRGRNQPQHF. The CDR3 DNA sequence: TGCGCCAGCAGCCAGACCCGGGACAGGGGGCGCAATCAGCCCCAGCATTTT.

This clonotype was seen only a few times. The chain has TRBV24-1 and TRBJ2-3; 7 bases fit TRBD2. Unmatched junction bases numbered 6, after V lost 3 bases and J lost 4 bases. Germline lookup yields CDR1 KGHDR and CDR2 SFDVKD. The CDR3 is 15 amino acids. The CDR3 DNA follows: TGTGCCACCAGTGATGGATCTAGCGGTCCAGATACGCAGTATTTT. Translating it yields CATSDGSSGPDTQYF.

This clonotype was counted a few times. The V and J genes are TRBV28 and TRBJ2-7; 11 bases are shared with TRBD2. V lost 6 bases, J lost 4 bases, and 8 bases stayed unmatched. CDR3 length equals 15 residues. Germline V gene lookup returns CDR1 MDHEN and CDR2 SYDVKM. The CDR3 DNA sequence: TGTGCCAGCAGAGTCGTACTAGCGGGAGCATACGAGCAGTACTTC. Amino acids: CASRVVLAGAYEQYF.

The sample holds a few counts of this clonotype. It may be a read error: a sequence one base away is much more abundant. J is TRBJ1-6 and V is TRBV28; unclear D gene. This CDR3 comprises 15 residues. The germline gives CDR1 MDHEN, CDR2 SYDVKM. CDR3 coding DNA: TGTGCCAGCAGTTTAAGGACTGGGAATGGGTCACCCCCCCACTTT. Translated: CASSLRTGNGSPPHF.

The rearrangement links TRBV20-1 to TRBJ1-1, with 9 bases lining up with TRBD1. In germline, CDR1 is DFQATT, CDR2 SNEGSKA (reference sequence). The V gene end was trimmed by 3 bases and the J gene end by 4 bases; junction bases not matched to a gene: 6. The CDR3 loop spans 14 amino acids. CDR3 amino acids: CSASGQGLGTEAFF. The CDR3, as DNA: TGCAGTGCTAGTGGACAGGGGTTGGGCACTGAAGCTTTCTTT.

This clonotype turned up a few times. V usage is TRBV20-1 and J usage is TRBJ2-3; no clear D gene. Germline CDR1 is DFQATT and CDR2 is SNEGSKA (reference sequence). This CDR3 comprises 14 residues. V was shortened by 3 bases and J by 2 bases, with 12 bases between the two germline ends. The CDR3: CSASGLSPTDTQYF. CDR3 nucleotide sequence: TGCAGTGCTAGTGGGCTTTCCCCCACAGATACGCAGTATTTT.

As concerns this clonotype: A much more abundant neighbour one base away suggests this may be a read error. The chain couples TRBV9 to TRBJ1-2; 7 nucleotides match TRBD1. The germline V gene encodes CDR1 SGDLS and CDR2 YYNGEE. The CDR3 length is 15 residues. DNA for the CDR3: TGTGACAGCAGCCCCAGGACAGGCGAGAACTATGGCTACACCTTC. This encodes CDSSPRTGENYGYTF.

This clonotype has ten or more counts. The rearrangement joins TRBV18 to TRBJ1-1, with D tentatively TRBD1 (6 bases). This CDR3 spans 16 amino acids. V lost 3 bases and J lost 1, with 15 bases in between. Germline V gene sequence: CDR1 KGHSH, CDR2 LQKENI. CDR3 DNA: TGTGCCAGCTCACCCCAGAGCCCGGGACAGAACACTGAAGCTTTCTTT. Protein product: CASSPQSPGQNTEAFF. The variable domain in full, completed from reference TRBV18 and TRBJ1-1, reads NAGVMQNPRHLVRRRGQEARLRCSPMKGHSHVYWYRQLPEEGLKFMVYLQKENIIDESGMPKERFSAEFPKEGPSILRIQQVVRGDSAAYFCASSPQSPGQNTEAFFGQGTRLTVV.

This clonotype has ten or more counts. The rearrangement uses TRBV6-1 and TRBJ2-3; 10 bases map to TRBD2. The germline gives CDR1 MNHNS, CDR2 SASEGT. The CDR3 extends over 16 amino acids. Trimming cost V 5 bases and J 3 bases; bases outside gene matches: 8. CDR3 sequence: CASSIAGGFGTDTQYF. The CDR3 DNA sequence: TGTGCCAGCAGTATAGCGGGGGGTTTTGGAACAGATACGCAGTATTTT.

This clonotype has a count of ten or more. The chain employs TRBV7-3 and TRBJ2-1, with 8 nucleotides matching TRBD2. CDR1 is SGHTA, CDR2 FQGTGA, per germline. V shed 5 bases, J shed 10 bases, and the junction held 13 bases outside the gene matches. The CDR3 runs to 15 residues. The CDR3 DNA is TGTGCCAGCAGCAAGATAGCGGGGCCTACTTTCGAGCAGTTCTTC. Amino acids: CASSKIAGPTFEQFF.

This clonotype was seen at least ten times. V usage is TRBV19 and J usage is TRBJ1-1, with TRBD1 matching 7 bases. This CDR3 is built from 13 residues. Germline values: CDR1 LNHDA, CDR2 SQIVND (reference sequence). J gave up 3 bases and V 7 bases, and 5 bases lay outside the gene matches. The CDR3 here is CASNQGGYTEAFF. Written as DNA, the CDR3 is TGTGCCAGTAATCAGGGGGGATACACTGAAGCTTTCTTT.

This clonotype was seen many times. This chain uses TRBV6-1 with TRBJ1-5, with 10 bases that match TRBD1. V was clipped by 7 bases and J by 0 bases; unmatched bases: 12. This CDR3 spans 18 amino acids. CDR1 is MNHNS, CDR2 SASEGT, per germline. CDR3 nucleotide sequence: TGTGCCAGCATGACCCCCGGGACAGGGGCCCTTAGCAATCAGCCCCAGCATTTT. This encodes CASMTPGTGALSNQPQHF.

This clonotype has just a few counts. V and J are TRBV6-4 and TRBJ1-5; unclear D gene. The CDR3 extends over 15 amino acids. Per germline, CDR1 MRHNA and CDR2 SNTAGT. V was pared by 0 bases and J by 0 bases, with 6 bases between. The DNA for the CDR3 is TGTGCCAGCAGTGACTCTCAATATAGCAATCAGCCCCAGCATTTT. It translates to CASSDSQYSNQPQHF.